This T cell receptor (beta chain) is drawn from a study of radiotherapy plus CTLA-4 blockade in lung cancer. Study-wide background: Under 20% of patients responded objectively, and about 32% achieved disease control. General study points: Alongside interferon-beta, early blood T cell clone dynamics were reportedly the best predictor of response. Expansion of tumor-derived TCR clones was observed in blood after radiotherapy plus ipilimumab.

This clone turned up a few times. The target antigen is unknown. Other DNA sequences in the sample encode the same CDR3. Lung cancer patients with chemo-refractory metastatic non-small-cell disease were given focal radiation plus CTLA-4 blockade with ipilimumab. Clones were read by immunoSEQ multiplex PCR, and TCRdb kept only the in-frame ones, dropping some. The data contain 90,000 to 130,000 clones, approximately 80% of them singletons. The CDR3 contains 13 residues. From germline, CDR1 is SGHTA and CDR2 FQGNSA. Trimming shortened V by 1 base and J by 3 bases, and 5 bases separated the two germline ends.

This clonotype originated in a human donor with non-small cell lung cancer that progressed on radiotherapy plus ipilimumab. Some clones in this sample may be carry-over from other donors' samples. This chain connects TRBV7-2 to TRBJ2-3; possible D gene TRBD1, 5 bases. The sample here was peripheral blood, taken from a patient treated with radiotherapy plus ipilimumab. The CDR3 nucleotides are TGTGCCAGCAGCTTAGAGGGGACAGATACGCAGTATTTT. This translates into CASSLEGTDTQYF. The full variable domain, completed using reference TRBV7-2 and TRBJ2-3, is GAGVSQSPSNKVTEKGKDVELRCDPISGHTALYWYRQSLGQGLEFLIYFQGNSAPDKSGLPSDRFSAERTGGSVSTLTIQRTQQEDSAVYLCASSLEGTDTQYFGPGTRLTVL.